This is a list of T cell receptor beta chains from one sample in a study of shared clonotypes between healthy human individuals. Profiling relied on immunoSEQ multiplex PCR, and the TCRdb table lists in-frame clones only, not all of them. The sample consists of more than 900,000 clones, approximately 80% of them appearing once. The sample comprised memory CD4+ T cells from PBMCs. The receptors here all came from a man younger than 35 in good health. Some clones in this sample may be carry-over from other donors' samples. Each CDR3 is given with its conserved first and last residue. A D gene is named only where the DNA matches it firmly. Clone sizes are given selectively: once, few, many, or a class where the clone is expanded.

cdr3_aa cdr3_nt d_call cdr3_length j_call v_call clone_size
CASGREISQPQHF TGTGCCAGCGGCAGGGAAATAAGCCAGCCCCAGCATTTT . 13 TRBJ1-5 TRBV7-2 once
CASSPFAGNEQFF TGTGCCAGCAGCCCATTCGCTGGTAATGAGCAGTTCTTC . 13 TRBJ2-1 TRBV7-3 few
CSVPRDRSSYNEQFF TGCAGCGTACCCCGGGACCGAAGCTCCTACAATGAGCAGTTCTTC . 15 TRBJ2-1 TRBV29-1 .
CAWSKVVMNTEAFF TGTGCCTGGAGCAAGGTGGTCATGAACACTGAAGCTTTCTTT . 14 TRBJ1-1 TRBV30 few
CASSLVLDRSRGDTF TGTGCCAGCAGCTTAGTTTTGGACAGAAGTCGTGGGGACACCTTC . 15 TRBJ1-2 TRBV7-9 .
CASSFNTDAYEQYF TGTGCCAGCAGTTTCAACACCGATGCCTACGAGCAGTACTTC . 14 TRBJ2-7 TRBV27 .
CASSRWWGAGYTEAFF TGTGCCAGCAGTCGGTGGTGGGGGGCGGGTTACACTGAAGCTTTCTTT . 16 TRBJ1-1 TRBV27 .
CASSARGAIGHIQYF TGTGCCAGTAGTGCGCGGGGGGCGATTGGACACATTCAGTACTTC TRBD2 15 TRBJ2-4 TRBV19 .
CASSSLSSDTYNEQFF TGTGCCAGCAGTTCTCTTAGCAGCGACACCTACAATGAGCAGTTCTTC . 16 TRBJ2-1 TRBV28 .
CASSVLPAASGYTF TGTGCCAGCAGCGTACTCCCCGCCGCCTCTGGCTACACCTTC . 14 TRBJ1-2 TRBV9 .
CASSRTTSSYNEQFF TGTGCCAGCAGCAGGACTACCAGCTCCTACAATGAGCAGTTCTTC . 15 TRBJ2-1 TRBV5-4 .
CASSYSKAGPNYGYTF TGTGCCAGCAGTTACTCGAAAGCGGGGCCCAACTATGGCTACACCTTC . 16 TRBJ1-2 TRBV6-6 .
CASSRDRNMNTEAFF TGTGCCAGCAGCCGGGACAGGAACATGAACACTGAAGCTTTCTTT TRBD1 15 TRBJ1-1 TRBV27 .
CASSSSVLETQYF TGTGCCAGCAGCTCCTCTGTACTAGAGACCCAGTACTTC . 13 TRBJ2-5 TRBV7-2 .
CASSLIGHTYEQYF TGTGCCAGCAGCTTAATAGGACACACATACGAGCAGTACTTC . 14 TRBJ2-7 TRBV7-2 few
CASSQRTGDNNEQFF TGTGCCAGTAGCCAAAGGACAGGAGATAACAATGAGCAGTTCTTC TRBD1 15 TRBJ2-1 TRBV19 .
CASSPTANSNQPQHF TGTGCCAGCAGTCCGACAGCTAATAGCAATCAGCCCCAGCATTTT . 15 TRBJ1-5 TRBV28 .
CAWVGRTEAFF TGTGCCTGGGTAGGAAGGACTGAAGCTTTCTTT . 11 TRBJ1-1 TRBV30 .
CASSRDRGMNTEAFF TGTGCCAGCAGTCGGGACAGGGGCATGAACACTGAAGCTTTCTTT TRBD1 15 TRBJ1-1 TRBV6-1 .
CASSPTRGGDYGYTF TGTGCCAGCTCACCCACCCGAGGGGGGGACTATGGCTACACCTTC . 15 TRBJ1-2 TRBV18 .
CASSVEGEGKLFF TGTGCCAGCAGCGTAGAAGGGGAAGGAAAACTGTTTTTT . 13 TRBJ1-4 TRBV9 .
CASSLGGGRTAYNEQFF TGTGCCAGCAGCTTAGGAGGCGGGAGGACGGCCTACAATGAGCAGTTCTTC TRBD2 17 TRBJ2-1 TRBV7-9 once
CASIGEFYSNQPQHF TGTGCCAGCATCGGGGAGTTCTATAGCAATCAGCCCCAGCATTTT . 15 TRBJ1-5 TRBV6-1 .
CASSAPTGGRDNEQFF TGTGCCAGCAGTGCCCCGACGGGCGGACGGGACAATGAGCAGTTCTTC . 16 TRBJ2-1 TRBV25-1 .
CASSLYWGNTEAFF TGTGCCAGCAGCTTATATTGGGGGAACACTGAAGCTTTCTTT . 14 TRBJ1-1 TRBV7-2 .
CASSRWPALAQYF TGCGCCAGCAGCCGGTGGCCTGCCTTGGCGCAGTATTTT . 13 TRBJ2-3 TRBV4-3 .
CASSLANDQPQHF TGTGCCAGCAGCTTGGCAAACGATCAGCCCCAGCATTTT . 13 TRBJ1-5 TRBV7-9 .
CASSQSDIQYF TGTGCCAGCAGCCAATCAGACATTCAGTACTTC . 11 TRBJ2-4 TRBV16 .
CASSYSGTADTQYF TGTGCCAGCAGCTATAGCGGCACGGCAGATACGCAGTATTTT . 14 TRBJ2-3 TRBV7-8 .
CASSRDTRDTEAFF TGTGCCAGCAGTAGGGACACCCGGGACACTGAAGCTTTCTTT . 14 TRBJ1-1 TRBV2 .
CASSDPREKGTEAFF TGTGCCAGCAGCGACCCCAGGGAGAAGGGGACTGAAGCTTTCTTT . 15 TRBJ1-1 TRBV7-8 .
CASSVAGTSGYEQYF TGTGCCAGCAGCGTGGCCGGGACTAGCGGGTACGAGCAGTACTTC TRBD2 15 TRBJ2-7 TRBV9 once
CASSVVSSGRSGGELFF TGTGCCAGCAGCGTAGTATCTAGCGGGAGGAGCGGCGGGGAGCTGTTTTTT TRBD2 17 TRBJ2-2 TRBV9 few
CASNLSGTQETQYF TGTGCCAGCAACTTATCCGGGACCCAAGAGACCCAGTACTTC . 14 TRBJ2-5 TRBV2 .
CASSLLRLDRDGDYNSPLHF TGCGCCAGCAGCCTTCTACGACTGGACAGGGACGGTGACTATAATTCACCCCTCCACTTT TRBD1 20 TRBJ1-6 TRBV4-1 .
CSGLDRGRTEAFF TGCAGCGGCCTCGACAGGGGGAGGACTGAAGCTTTCTTT TRBD1 13 TRBJ1-1 TRBV29-1 .
CASSTAGQGKDEQYF TGTGCCAGCTCTACTGCGGGACAGGGGAAGGACGAGCAGTACTTC TRBD1 15 TRBJ2-7 TRBV28 .
CASSLALTTGGYTF TGTGCCAGCAGCTTAGCGCTGACAACGGGTGGCTACACCTTC . 14 TRBJ1-2 TRBV11-1 .
CASSATPDTMGEQYF TGCGCCAGCAGCGCCACCCCCGATACGATGGGGGAGCAGTACTTC . 15 TRBJ2-7 TRBV5-1 .
CASSPGQVSSQPQHF TGTGCCAGCTCACCTGGACAGGTGAGTAGTCAGCCCCAGCATTTT TRBD1 15 TRBJ1-5 TRBV18 .
CSAISNEQFF TGCAGTGCTATTTCAAATGAGCAGTTCTTC . 10 TRBJ2-1 TRBV20-1 .
CASSLAQGALNEKLFF TGTGCCAGCAGCTTGGCCCAAGGGGCGCTTAATGAAAAACTGTTTTTT . 16 TRBJ1-4 TRBV5-8 .
CASSYSRATEAFF TGTGCCAGCAGTTACTCGAGAGCCACTGAAGCTTTCTTT . 13 TRBJ1-1 TRBV6-5 .
CASRRAPQETQYF TGCGCCAGCAGACGGGCCCCCCAAGAGACCCAGTACTTC . 13 TRBJ2-5 TRBV5-1 .
CASSTGGYNEQFF TGCGCCAGCAGCACGGGAGGCTACAATGAGCAGTTCTTC TRBD2 13 TRBJ2-1 TRBV5-1 .
CASSYWAGEGYEQYF TGTGCCAGCAGTTATTGGGCAGGGGAAGGGTACGAGCAGTACTTC . 15 TRBJ2-7 TRBV6-5 .
CASSLTVSLDTQYF TGTGCCAGCAGCCTCACCGTGAGCTTGGATACGCAGTATTTT . 14 TRBJ2-3 TRBV7-9 .
CSARRVEEQYF TGCAGTGCGAGGAGAGTAGAAGAGCAGTACTTC . 11 TRBJ2-7 TRBV20-1 .
CASSPATLYEQYF TGTGCCAGTAGCCCGGCGACCCTCTACGAGCAGTACTTC . 13 TRBJ2-7 TRBV19 .
CASSQDSGTGYENIQYF TGCGCCAGCAGCCAAGATTCTGGGACAGGGTACGAAAACATTCAGTACTTC TRBD1 17 TRBJ2-4 TRBV4-1 .
CASSSSLGETQYF TGTGCCAGCAGCTCTTCCCTTGGGGAGACCCAGTACTTC . 13 TRBJ2-5 TRBV7-3 .
CASVTREGASGIQYF TGTGCCAGCGTCACAAGAGAAGGGGCTAGCGGGATACAGTACTTC TRBD2 15 TRBJ2-4 TRBV6-6 .
CASSLGGRAWEKLFF TGTGCCAGCAGCTTAGGGGGCCGGGCGTGGGAAAAACTGTTTTTT . 15 TRBJ1-4 TRBV7-9 .
CASSPKVRGSNEQFF TGTGCCAGCAGCCCGAAGGTCCGCGGGAGCAATGAGCAGTTCTTC TRBD2 15 TRBJ2-1 TRBV7-9 .
CAISESIGGGSTDTQYF TGTGCCATCAGTGAGTCTATCGGCGGGGGTAGCACAGATACGCAGTATTTT TRBD2 17 TRBJ2-3 TRBV10-3 .
CASSQDEWGGTDTQYF TGCGCCAGCAGCCAAGATGAGTGGGGGGGCACAGATACGCAGTATTTT . 16 TRBJ2-3 TRBV4-1 .
CASSLIGWREYDEQFF TGTGCCAGCAGCTTAATCGGCTGGCGGGAGTATGATGAGCAGTTCTTC TRBD2 16 TRBJ2-1 TRBV7-2 .